These T cell receptor beta chains were read from a single sample in a study of cytomegalovirus exposure and HLA in healthy donors. The data were produced by immunoSEQ multiplex PCR, yet TCRdb's version contains in-frame clones alone and is incomplete. The sample's table shows 150,000 or so clones. Sequencing was done on a sample of PBMCs. The receptors originated from a woman between 50 and 59 years old in good health and CMV-seronegative. Each CDR3 is given with its conserved first and last residue. Each record gives: D gene, J gene, V gene, CDR3 protein, CDR3 DNA. A D gene is named only where the DNA matches it firmly.

>TRBD1|TRBJ1-6|TRBV28
CASREPGQAYSPLHF
TGTGCCAGCAGGGAACCGGGACAGGCCTATTCACCCCTCCACTTT
>TRBD1|TRBJ2-7|TRBV2
CASLPGQGAYEQYF
TGTGCCAGCCTACCGGGACAGGGGGCCTACGAGCAGTACTTC
>NA|TRBJ1-1|TRBV6-5
CAVAGGTEAFF
TGTGCCGTCGCTGGGGGGACTGAAGCTTTCTTT
>NA|TRBJ2-7|TRBV5-4
CASSSVTDSYEQYF
TGTGCCAGCAGCTCGGTAACAGACTCCTACGAGCAGTACTTC
>NA|TRBJ2-3|TRBV5-1
CASTYRVVDTDTQYF
TGCGCCAGCACTTATCGGGTGGTCGACACAGATACGCAGTATTTT
>NA|TRBJ1-2|TRBV19
CASSIGGHGYTF
TGTGCCAGTAGTATCGGGGGGCATGGCTACACCTTC
>NA|TRBJ1-2|TRBV6-5
CASSSRGGYTF
TGTGCCAGCAGTTCTAGAGGCGGCTACACCTTC
>NA|TRBJ1-2|TRBV19
CASSIRLDRQPNYGYTF
TGTGCCAGTAGTATAAGGTTGGACAGACAGCCTAACTATGGCTACACCTTC
>TRBD2|TRBJ2-2|TRBV14
CASSPTVGRGNTGELFF
TGTGCCAGCAGCCCGACAGTTGGGAGGGGGAACACCGGGGAGCTGTTTTTT
>TRBD2|TRBJ2-3|TRBV28
CASSLTSGSTDTQYF
TGTGCCAGCAGTTTAACTAGCGGGTCCACAGATACGCAGTATTTT
>NA|TRBJ1-4|TRBV27
CASKGGSREKLFF
TGTGCCAGCAAAGGAGGGAGCCGAGAAAAACTGTTTTTT
>TRBD1|TRBJ1-1|TRBV7-3
CASSLKGADTEAFF
TGTGCCAGCAGCTTAAAGGGGGCGGACACTGAAGCTTTCTTT
>TRBD2|TRBJ2-5|TRBV4-3
CASSQVGLAGSPETQYF
TGCGCCAGCAGCCAAGTGGGACTAGCGGGGTCACCGGAGACCCAGTACTTC
>NA|TRBJ2-7|TRBV28
CASAAGIHEQYF
TGTGCCAGCGCTGCCGGGATCCACGAGCAGTACTTC
>NA|TRBJ1-4|TRBV2
CASTSPIGGDNATNEKLFF
TGTGCCAGTACCTCACCGATCGGGGGGGACAATGCAACTAATGAAAAACTGTTTTTT
>NA|TRBJ2-3|TRBV5-4
CASSSRDSYSDTQYF
TGTGCCAGCAGCTCCCGGGACTCATATTCAGATACGCAGTATTTT
>NA|TRBJ1-3|TRBV9
CASSLTSGNTIYF
TGTGCCAGCAGCCTTACTTCTGGAAACACCATATATTTT
>NA|TRBJ2-2|TRBV7-3
CASSLGQVNTGELFF
TGTGCCAGCAGCTTAGGGCAGGTGAACACCGGGGAGCTGTTTTTT
>NA|TRBJ1-2|TRBV19
CASSIPRYGYTF
TGTGCCAGTAGTATCCCCCGCTATGGCTACACCTTC
>NA|TRBJ1-4|TRBV9
CASSGGPNEKLFF
TGTGCCAGCTCGGGGGGACCTAATGAAAAACTGTTTTTT
>NA|TRBJ1-1|TRBV4-2
CASSPDGTEAFF
TGTGCCAGCAGCCCAGACGGCACTGAAGCTTTCTTT
>TRBD1|TRBJ1-2|TRBV7-3
CASSSAPTGDYGYTF
TGTGCCAGCAGCTCGGCCCCGACAGGGGACTATGGCTACACCTTC